A single sample is the source of the 19 T cell receptor beta chains below, sequenced in a study of identical twins. From the 5' RACE reads, TCRdb called clonotypes with MiXCR, one entry per CDR3 protein. The table shows hundreds of thousands of distinct CDR3 sequences, with roughly 6.6% occurring only once. These same records also appear under a second study, on yellow fever vaccine responses in identical twins.

The sequencing sample was made of PBMCs. The receptors here all came from a woman between 18 and 29 years old in good health.

This clonotype was detected ten times or more. CDR3: CASSPPLTSGKNIQYF. The DNA for the CDR3 is TGTGCCAGCAGTCCGCCCCTGACTAGCGGAAAAAACATTCAGTACTTC. The chain uses TRBV12-3 or TRBV12-4 and TRBJ2-4, with TRBD2 matching 9 bases. This CDR3 is 16 amino acids long. Germline trimming cut 5 bases from V and 4 bases from J; bases unmatched to any gene: 9.

In this sample, this clonotype turned up many times. The chain is built from TRBV4-1 and TRBJ2-7; D may be TRBD1 or TRBD2 (5 bases each). V lost 0 bases to trimming and J lost 7 bases, with 10 bases between them. In germline, CDR1 is MGHRA, CDR2 YSYEKL. The CDR3 consists of 13 residues. CDR3: CASSQDPWGEQYF. The CDR3, as DNA: TGCGCCAGCAGCCAAGATCCATGGGGGGAGCAGTACTTC.

The chain is built from TRBV9 and TRBJ2-1; D not resolved. Germline assignment: CDR1 SGDLS and CDR2 YYNGEE. The ends were cut back, 4 bases at V and 7 bases at J, with 9 bases in the middle. The CDR3 sequence is 12 residues long. CDR3 nucleotide sequence: TGTGCCAGCAGCCCCATTGGGAATGAGCAGTTCTTC. Protein product: CASSPIGNEQFF.

The chain couples TRBV5-4 to TRBJ1-1, with D possibly matching TRBD1 (6 bases). Trimming left V 3 bases short and J 1 base short, with 10 bases between. CDR1 and CDR2 from the germline V gene are SGHNT and YYREEE (reference sequence). CDR3 size: 14 residues. CDR3 nucleotides: TGTGCCAGCAGCTGGGGGCCCCCGAACACTGAAGCTTTCTTT. It yields the protein CASSWGPPNTEAFF.

In this sample, this clonotype turned up many times. This chain links TRBV12-3 or TRBV12-4 with TRBJ1-5; D remains unclear. The length of the CDR3 is 12 residues. With 3 bases removed from V and 7 bases from J, the gap between germline ends came to 7 bases. The CDR3 loop is CASSFSWQPQHF. CDR3 in DNA: TGTGCCAGCAGTTTTTCTTGGCAGCCCCAGCATTTT.

This clonotype was counted a few times. The chain has TRBV20-1 and TRBJ2-3; 9 bases fit TRBD1. Germline values: CDR1 DFQATT, CDR2 SNEGSKA (reference sequence). Trimming cost V 6 bases and J 4 bases; bases outside gene matches: 8. This CDR3 comprises 14 residues. The CDR3 here is CSALDRGSADTQYF. The CDR3 DNA sequence: TGCAGTGCCCTGGACAGGGGATCGGCAGATACGCAGTATTTT.

The chain employs TRBV10-3 and TRBJ2-1; 7 bases align to TRBD2. V gave up 10 bases and J gave up 0 bases; unmatched junction bases: 6. This CDR3 contains 14 residues. Germline-derived CDR1 and CDR2 are ENHRY and SYGVKD. The CDR3 region is CATSSGLSYNEQFF. CDR3 in DNA: TGTGCCACCTCTAGCGGACTCTCCTACAATGAGCAGTTCTTC.

This clonotype has a count of ten or more. J is TRBJ1-1 and V is TRBV7-2, with 9 positions matching TRBD1. V shed 5 bases and J 12 bases; nucleotides not matched to a gene: 7. The CDR3 consists of 12 residues. CDR1 is SGHTA, CDR2 FQGNSA, per germline. The CDR3 DNA reads TGTGCCAGCAGCGACGGGACAGGGAAAACTTTCTTT. It encodes CASSDGTGKTFF.

This clonotype was found many times. The V call is TRBV28, the J call TRBJ2-2, with 7 bases aligning to TRBD1. The CDR3 runs to 14 residues. With V trimmed by 6 bases and J by 6 bases, 7 bases remained unmatched. In germline, CDR1 is MDHEN, CDR2 SYDVKM. The CDR3 nucleotides are TGTGCCAGCAGACCGACAGGGTTGGCCGGGGAGCTGTTTTTT. Translated, it gives CASRPTGLAGELFF.

The genes are TRBV20-1 and TRBJ2-2; 7 nucleotides line up with TRBD2. The length of the CDR3 is 15 residues. Germline V CDR1 and CDR2: DFQATT, SNEGSKA (reference sequence). J gave up 1 base and V 5 bases, and 7 bases lay outside the gene matches. CDR3: CSAQSSGVNTGELFF. The CDR3 nucleotides are TGCAGTGCTCAATCTAGCGGAGTGAACACCGGGGAGCTGTTTTTT.

This clonotype was detected a few times. The chain has TRBV7-2 and TRBJ2-5, with TRBD1 matching 7 bases. V shed 0 bases, J shed 2 bases, and the junction held 3 bases outside the gene matches. This CDR3 is built from 15 residues. Germline CDR1 reads SGHTA; CDR2 reads FQGNSA. The CDR3 is CASSLAPDRQETQYF. The CDR3 DNA sequence: TGTGCCAGCAGCTTAGCTCCGGACAGGCAAGAGACCCAGTACTTC.

This chain links TRBV12-3 or TRBV12-4 with TRBJ2-3; D is undetermined. V shed 3 bases and J shed 6 bases, with 13 bases lying between them. The CDR3 is made up of 14 amino acids. The CDR3 loop is CASSFVGPPDTQYF. In DNA form, the CDR3 reads TGTGCCAGCAGTTTTGTCGGTCCCCCGGATACGCAGTATTTT.

The chain couples TRBV10-2 to TRBJ2-7; 7 bases fit TRBD2. The CDR3 is 15 amino acids. The V gene end was trimmed by 8 bases and the J gene end by 3 bases; junction bases not matched to a gene: 13. Germline CDR1 is WSHSY and CDR2 is SAAADI. The CDR3 bases are TGCGCCAGCCGGAGGGAGGCGGGAGTATTCTACGAGCAGTACTTC. It translates to CASRREAGVFYEQYF.

The chain is built from TRBV7-9 and TRBJ2-7, with D maybe TRBD1 (6 bases). The CDR3 runs to 13 residues. Germline V gene sequence: CDR1 SEHNR, CDR2 FQNEAQ (reference sequence). V lost 5 bases, J lost 3 bases, and 11 bases lay in between. The CDR3 DNA reads TGTGCCAGCAGCCCTAAGGACAGCTACGAGCAGTACTTC. It codes for CASSPKDSYEQYF. Full variable domain (remainder filled in from reference TRBV7-9 and TRBJ2-7): DTGVSQNPRHKITKRGQNVTFRCDPISEHNRLYWYRQTLGQGPEFLTYFQNEAQLEKSRLLSDRFSAERPKGSFSTLEIQRTEQGDSAMYLCASSPKDSYEQYFGPGTRLTVT.

This clonotype was detected many times. V gene TRBV7-9 combines with J gene TRBJ2-1, with D uncertain. Germline assignment: CDR1 SEHNR and CDR2 FQNEAQ (reference sequence). The CDR3 has 15 residues. V lost 0 bases to trimming and J lost 3 bases, with 9 bases between them. The CDR3 DNA follows: TGTGCCAGCAGCTTAGCATTGGGATTCTACAATGAGCAGTTCTTC. This gives the protein CASSLALGFYNEQFF.

The chain recombines TRBV28 with TRBJ2-3; TRBD2 aligns across 7 bases. V gave up 4 bases and J gave up 2 bases; unmatched junction bases: 6. The CDR3 consists of 15 residues. The germline V gene encodes CDR1 MDHEN and CDR2 SYDVKM. The CDR3 region is CASSSRTRVTDTQYF. The CDR3 DNA reads as TGTGCCAGCAGTTCCAGGACTAGGGTCACAGATACGCAGTATTTT. Full variable domain (outside the CDR3, taken from reference TRBV28 and TRBJ2-3): DVKVTQSSRYLVKRTGEKVFLECVQDMDHENMFWYRQDPGLGLRLIYFSYDVKMKEKGDIPEGYSVSREKKERFSLILESASTNQTSMYLCASSSRTRVTDTQYFGPGTRLTVL.

This clonotype was observed a handful of times. V is TRBV11-2 and J is TRBJ2-7; D possibly corresponds to TRBD2 (5 bases). The CDR3 spans 14 residues. Per the germline V gene, CDR1 is SGHAT and CDR2 is FQNNGV. Trimming cost V 5 bases and J 7 bases, with 18 bases left between them. CDR3 nucleotide sequence: TGTGCCAGCAGCGACGGGGTGGAGGCGCGGGAGCAGTACGTC. Protein: CASSDGVEAREQYV.

This clonotype showed up just a few times. V and J are TRBV20-1 and TRBJ2-4; 10 positions agree with TRBD2. V shed 0 bases and J 6 bases; nucleotides not matched to a gene: 8. Germline V CDR1 and CDR2: DFQATT, SNEGSKA (reference sequence). The CDR3 is 16 amino acids. The CDR3 DNA is TGCAGTGCTAGAGATGGTGTAGCGGGAGGAAGAAACATTCAGTACTTC. Translation gives CSARDGVAGGRNIQYF.

This clonotype was recorded many times. The rearrangement uses TRBV20-1 and TRBJ1-1; TRBD1 agrees at 7 bases. CDR3 size: 15 residues. Germline trimming cut 0 bases from V and 0 bases from J; bases unmatched to any gene: 4. Looked up from germline, CDR1 is DFQATT and CDR2 is SNEGSKA (reference sequence). CDR3 nucleotide sequence: TGCAGTGCTAGAGATCCGGGGACAGTGAACACTGAAGCTTTCTTT. Translation: CSARDPGTVNTEAFF.